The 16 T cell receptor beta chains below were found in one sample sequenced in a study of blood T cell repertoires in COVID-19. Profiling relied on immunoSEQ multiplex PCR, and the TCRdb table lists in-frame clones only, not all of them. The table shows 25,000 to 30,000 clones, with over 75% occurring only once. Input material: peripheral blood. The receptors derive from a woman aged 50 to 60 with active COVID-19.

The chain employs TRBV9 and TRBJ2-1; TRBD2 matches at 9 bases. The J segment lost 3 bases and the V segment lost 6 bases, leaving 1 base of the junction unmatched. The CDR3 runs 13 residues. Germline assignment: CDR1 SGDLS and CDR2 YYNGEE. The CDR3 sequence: CASTSGNYNEQFF. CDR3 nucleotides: TGTGCCAGCACTAGCGGGAACTACAATGAGCAGTTCTTC. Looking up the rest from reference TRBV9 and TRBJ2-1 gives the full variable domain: DSGVTQTPKHLITATGQRVTLRCSPRSGDLSVYWYQQSLDQGLQFLIQYYNGEERAKGNILERFSAQQFPDLHSELNLSSLELGDSALYFCASTSGNYNEQFFGPGTRLTVL.

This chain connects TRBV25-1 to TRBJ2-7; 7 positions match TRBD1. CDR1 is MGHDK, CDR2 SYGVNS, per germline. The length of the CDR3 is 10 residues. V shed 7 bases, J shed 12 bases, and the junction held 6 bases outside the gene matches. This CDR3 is CASKGAALYF. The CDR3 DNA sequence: TGTGCCAGCAAGGGGGCGGCACTGTACTTC.

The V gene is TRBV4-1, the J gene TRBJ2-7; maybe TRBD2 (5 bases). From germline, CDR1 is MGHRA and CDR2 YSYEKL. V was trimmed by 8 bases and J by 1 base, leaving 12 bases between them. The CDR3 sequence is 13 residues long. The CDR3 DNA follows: TGCGCCAGCCGAGGGCCCCTTTCCTACGAGCAGTACTTC. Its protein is CASRGPLSYEQYF.

The CDR3 loop is CASSQDGGRRRGTQYF. CDR3 nucleotides: TGTGCCAGCAGCCAAGATGGGGGGAGGAGACGTGGGACCCAGTACTTC. This chain connects TRBV3-1 (or the pseudogene TRBV3-2) to TRBJ2-5, with D maybe TRBD2 (6 bases). The length of the CDR3 is 16 residues. Germline assignment: CDR1 LGHDT and CDR2 YNNKEL (reference sequence). V gave up 0 bases and J gave up 7 bases, with 18 bases separating them.

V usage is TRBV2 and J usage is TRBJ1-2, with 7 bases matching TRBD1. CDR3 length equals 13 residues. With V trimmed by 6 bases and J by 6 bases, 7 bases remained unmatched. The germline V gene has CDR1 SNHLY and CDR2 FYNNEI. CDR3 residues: CASRGQLLDGYTF. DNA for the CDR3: TGTGCCAGCAGGGGACAGCTTCTCGATGGCTACACCTTC.

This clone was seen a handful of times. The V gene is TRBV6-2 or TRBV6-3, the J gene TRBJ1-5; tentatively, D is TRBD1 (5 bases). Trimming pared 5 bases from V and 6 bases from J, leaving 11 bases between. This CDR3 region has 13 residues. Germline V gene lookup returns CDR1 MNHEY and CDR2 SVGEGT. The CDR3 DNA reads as TGTGCCAGCAGTCCCCAGGGCGGTCAGCCCCAGCATTTT. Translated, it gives CASSPQGGQPQHF.

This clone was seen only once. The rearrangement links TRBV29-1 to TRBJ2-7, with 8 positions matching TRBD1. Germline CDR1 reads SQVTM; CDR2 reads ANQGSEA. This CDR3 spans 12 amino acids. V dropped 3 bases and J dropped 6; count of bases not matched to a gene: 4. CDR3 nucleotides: TGCAGCGTTGAGGACAGGGCTCGCGAGCAGTACTTC. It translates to CSVEDRAREQYF.

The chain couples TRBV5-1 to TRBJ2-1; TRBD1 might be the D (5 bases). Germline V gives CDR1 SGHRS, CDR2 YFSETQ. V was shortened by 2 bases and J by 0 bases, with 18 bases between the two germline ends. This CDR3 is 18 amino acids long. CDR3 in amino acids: CASSFTSRQSLSYNEQFF. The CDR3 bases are TGCGCCAGCAGCTTCACCTCAAGACAGAGCCTCTCCTACAATGAGCAGTTCTTC.

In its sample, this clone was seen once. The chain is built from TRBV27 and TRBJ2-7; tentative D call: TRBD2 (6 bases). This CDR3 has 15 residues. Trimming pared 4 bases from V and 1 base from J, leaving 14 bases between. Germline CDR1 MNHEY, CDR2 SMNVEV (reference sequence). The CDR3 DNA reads TGTGCCAGCAGTTCCGGACCCGGGGGATCCTACGAGCAGTACTTC. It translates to CASSSGPGGSYEQYF.

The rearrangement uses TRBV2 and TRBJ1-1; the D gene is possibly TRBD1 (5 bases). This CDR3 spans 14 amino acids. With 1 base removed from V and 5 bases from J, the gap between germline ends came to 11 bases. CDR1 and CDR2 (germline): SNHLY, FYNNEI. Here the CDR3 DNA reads TGTGCCAGCAGTGAAGGGCAGGGTTATACTGAAGCTTTCTTT. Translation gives CASSEGQGYTEAFF.

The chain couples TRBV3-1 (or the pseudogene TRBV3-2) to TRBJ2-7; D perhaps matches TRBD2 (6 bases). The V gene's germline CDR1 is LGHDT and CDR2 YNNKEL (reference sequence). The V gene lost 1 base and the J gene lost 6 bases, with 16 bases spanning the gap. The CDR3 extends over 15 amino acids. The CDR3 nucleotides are TGTGCCAGCAGCCAAGCGGGGAGGACCAAGTCCGAGCAGTACTTC. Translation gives CASSQAGRTKSEQYF.

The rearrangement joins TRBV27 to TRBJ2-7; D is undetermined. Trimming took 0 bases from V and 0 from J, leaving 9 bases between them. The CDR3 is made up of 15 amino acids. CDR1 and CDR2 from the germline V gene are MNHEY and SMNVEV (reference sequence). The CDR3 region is CASSLSWRLSYEQYF. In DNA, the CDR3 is TGTGCCAGCAGTTTATCTTGGCGGCTCTCCTACGAGCAGTACTTC.

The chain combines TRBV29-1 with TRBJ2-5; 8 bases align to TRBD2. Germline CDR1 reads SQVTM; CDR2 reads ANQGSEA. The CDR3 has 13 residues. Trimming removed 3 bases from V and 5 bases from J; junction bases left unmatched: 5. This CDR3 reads CSVDPSGWETQYF. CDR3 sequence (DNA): TGCAGCGTTGACCCTAGCGGGTGGGAGACCCAGTACTTC.

The CDR3 DNA reads as TGCGCCAGCAGCTTACTAGCGGGCACAGATACGCAGTATTTT. It encodes CASSLLAGTDTQYF. The V call is TRBV5-1, the J call TRBJ2-3; 8 bases align to TRBD2. Trimming removed 2 bases from V and 1 base from J; junction bases left unmatched: 0. From germline, CDR1 is SGHRS and CDR2 YFSETQ. This CDR3 has 14 amino acids.

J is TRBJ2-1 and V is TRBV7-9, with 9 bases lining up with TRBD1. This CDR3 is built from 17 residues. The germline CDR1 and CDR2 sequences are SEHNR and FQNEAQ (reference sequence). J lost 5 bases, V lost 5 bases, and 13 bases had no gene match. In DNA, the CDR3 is TGTGCCAGCAGCCCTCGGACAGGGGCCTCTCTACACAATGAGCAGTTCTTC. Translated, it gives CASSPRTGASLHNEQFF. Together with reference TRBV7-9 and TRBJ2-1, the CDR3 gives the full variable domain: DTGVSQNPRHKITKRGQNVTFRCDPISEHNRLYWYRQTLGQGPEFLTYFQNEAQLEKSRLLSDRFSAERPKGSFSTLEIQRTEQGDSAMYLCASSPRTGASLHNEQFFGPGTRLTVL.

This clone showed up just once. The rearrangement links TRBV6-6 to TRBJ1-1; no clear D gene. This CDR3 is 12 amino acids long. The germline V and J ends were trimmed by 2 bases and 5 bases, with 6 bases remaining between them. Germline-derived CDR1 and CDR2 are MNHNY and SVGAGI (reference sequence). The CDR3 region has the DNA TGTGCCAGCAGTTACGCGGAGACTGAAGCTTTCTTT. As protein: CASSYAETEAFF.